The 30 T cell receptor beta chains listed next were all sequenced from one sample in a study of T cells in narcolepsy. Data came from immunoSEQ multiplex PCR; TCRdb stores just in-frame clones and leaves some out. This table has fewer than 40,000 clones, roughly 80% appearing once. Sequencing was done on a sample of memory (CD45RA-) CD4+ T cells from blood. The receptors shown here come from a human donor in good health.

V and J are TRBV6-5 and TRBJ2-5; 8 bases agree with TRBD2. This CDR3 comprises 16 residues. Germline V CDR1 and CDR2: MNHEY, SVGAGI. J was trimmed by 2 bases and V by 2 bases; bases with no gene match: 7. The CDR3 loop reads CASSYASGGLQETQYF. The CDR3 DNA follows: TGTGCCAGCAGTTACGCCAGCGGGGGCCTACAAGAGACCCAGTACTTC.

The CDR3 is CASSSISPGTGTETQYF. CDR3 in DNA: TGCGCCAGCAGCTCGATATCTCCCGGGACAGGGACGGAGACCCAGTACTTC. The V and J genes are TRBV5-1 and TRBJ2-5, with 9 bases aligning to TRBD1. Germline V gene data show CDR1 as SGHRS and CDR2 as YFSETQ. V shed 3 bases and J 5 bases; nucleotides not matched to a gene: 14. This CDR3 comprises 17 residues. Variable domain in full (rest from reference TRBV5-1 and TRBJ2-5): KAGVTQTPRYLIKTRGQQVTLSCSPISGHRSVSWYQQTPGQGLQFLFEYFSETQRNKGNFPGRFSGRQFSNSRSEMNVSTLELGDSALYLCASSSISPGTGTETQYFGPGTRLLVL.

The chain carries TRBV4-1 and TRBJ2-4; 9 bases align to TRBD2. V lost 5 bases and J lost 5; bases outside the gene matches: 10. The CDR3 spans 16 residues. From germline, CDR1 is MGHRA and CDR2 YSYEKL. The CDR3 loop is CASSIPSSGGQNIQYF. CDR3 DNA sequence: TGCGCCAGCAGCATTCCGTCCAGCGGGGGGCAAAACATTCAGTACTTC.

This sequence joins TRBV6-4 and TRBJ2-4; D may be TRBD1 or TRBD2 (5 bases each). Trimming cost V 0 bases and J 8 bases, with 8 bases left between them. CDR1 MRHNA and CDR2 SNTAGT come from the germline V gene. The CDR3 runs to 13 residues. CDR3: CASSDSLGDIQYF. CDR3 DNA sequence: TGTGCCAGCAGTGACTCTTTGGGGGACATTCAGTACTTC.

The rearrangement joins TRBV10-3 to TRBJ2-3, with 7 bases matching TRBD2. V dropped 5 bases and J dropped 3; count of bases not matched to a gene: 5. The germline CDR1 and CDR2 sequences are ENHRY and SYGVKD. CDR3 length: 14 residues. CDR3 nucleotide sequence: TGTGCCATCAGTAGCCCCGGGGGGACAGATACGCAGTATTTT. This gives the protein CAISSPGGTDTQYF.

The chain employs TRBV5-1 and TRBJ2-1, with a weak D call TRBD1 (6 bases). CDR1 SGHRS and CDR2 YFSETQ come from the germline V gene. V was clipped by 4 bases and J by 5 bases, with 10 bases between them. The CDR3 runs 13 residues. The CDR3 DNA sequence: TGCGCCAGCAGCCTAGGGACAAACAATGAGCAGTTCTTC. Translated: CASSLGTNNEQFF.

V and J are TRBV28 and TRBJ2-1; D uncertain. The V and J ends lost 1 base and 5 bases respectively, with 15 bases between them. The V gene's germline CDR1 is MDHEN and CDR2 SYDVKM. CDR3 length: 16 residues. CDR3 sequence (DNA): TGTGCCAGCAGTTTATCAGGTTTTCGGATCAACAATGAGCAGTTCTTC. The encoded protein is CASSLSGFRINNEQFF.

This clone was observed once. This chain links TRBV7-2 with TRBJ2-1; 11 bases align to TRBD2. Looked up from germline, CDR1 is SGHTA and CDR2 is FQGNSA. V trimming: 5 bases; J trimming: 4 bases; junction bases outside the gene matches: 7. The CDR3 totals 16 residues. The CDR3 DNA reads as TGTGCCAGCAGCCTCAATAGCGGGAGGGTTTACAATGAGCAGTTCTTC. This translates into CASSLNSGRVYNEQFF.

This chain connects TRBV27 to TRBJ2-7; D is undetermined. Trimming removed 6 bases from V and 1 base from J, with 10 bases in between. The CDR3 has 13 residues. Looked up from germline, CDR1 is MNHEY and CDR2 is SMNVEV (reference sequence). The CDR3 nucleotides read TGTGCCAGCAGGGGCTACTCTTCCTACGAGCAGTACTTC. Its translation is CASRGYSSYEQYF.

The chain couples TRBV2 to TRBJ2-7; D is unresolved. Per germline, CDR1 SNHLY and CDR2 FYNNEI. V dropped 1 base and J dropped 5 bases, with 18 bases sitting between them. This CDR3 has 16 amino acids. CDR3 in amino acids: CASSEVIIFTCDEQYF. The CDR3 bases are TGTGCCAGCAGTGAAGTTATCATCTTCACCTGCGACGAGCAGTACTTC.

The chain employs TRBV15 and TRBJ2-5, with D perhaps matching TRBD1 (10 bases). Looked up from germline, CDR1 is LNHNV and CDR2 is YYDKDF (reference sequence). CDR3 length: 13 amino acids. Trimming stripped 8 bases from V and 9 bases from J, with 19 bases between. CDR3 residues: CATGASGTGAQYF. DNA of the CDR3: TGTGCCACCGGGGCTAGCGGGACAGGGGCCCAGTACTTC. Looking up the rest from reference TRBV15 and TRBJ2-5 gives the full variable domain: DAMVIQNPRYQVTQFGKPVTLSCSQTLNHNVMYWYQQKSSQAPKLLFHYYDKDFNNEADTPDNFQSRRPNTSFCFLDIRSPGLGDTAMYLCATGASGTGAQYFGPGTRLLVL.

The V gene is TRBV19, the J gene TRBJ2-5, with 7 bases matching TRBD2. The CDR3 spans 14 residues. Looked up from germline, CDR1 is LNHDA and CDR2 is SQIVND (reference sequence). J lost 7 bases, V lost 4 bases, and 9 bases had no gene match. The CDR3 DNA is TGTGCCAGTAGTAGGCTAGCGGCGGATGGGACCCAGTACTTC. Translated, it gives CASSRLAADGTQYF.

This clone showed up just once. The CDR3 spells CAWSGGWTEAFF. The CDR3 nucleotides are TGTGCCTGGAGTGGAGGGTGGACTGAAGCTTTCTTT. The V and J genes are TRBV30 and TRBJ1-1; unclear D gene. The germline V gene encodes CDR1 GTSNPN and CDR2 SVGIG (reference sequence). Trimming shortened V by 1 base and J by 5 bases, and 8 bases separated the two germline ends. This CDR3 region has 12 residues.

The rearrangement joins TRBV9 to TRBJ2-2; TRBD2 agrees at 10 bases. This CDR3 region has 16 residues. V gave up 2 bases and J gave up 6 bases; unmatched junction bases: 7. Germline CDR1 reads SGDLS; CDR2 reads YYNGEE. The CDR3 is CASSVSLAGVSGELFF. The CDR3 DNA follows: TGTGCCAGCAGCGTGAGTCTAGCGGGAGTATCCGGGGAGCTGTTTTTT.

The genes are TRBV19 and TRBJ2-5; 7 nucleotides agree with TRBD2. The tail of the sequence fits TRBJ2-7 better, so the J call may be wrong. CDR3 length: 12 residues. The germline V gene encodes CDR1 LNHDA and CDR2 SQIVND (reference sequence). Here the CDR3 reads CASSGGGYEQYF. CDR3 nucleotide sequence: TGTGCCAGTAGTGGCGGGGGCTACGAGCAGTACTTC.

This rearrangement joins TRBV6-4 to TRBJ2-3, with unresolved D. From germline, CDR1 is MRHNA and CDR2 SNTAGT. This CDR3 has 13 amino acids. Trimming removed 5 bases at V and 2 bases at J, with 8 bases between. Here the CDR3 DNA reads TGTGCCAGCAGTCAACGGGCCACAGATACGCAGTATTTT. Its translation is CASSQRATDTQYF.

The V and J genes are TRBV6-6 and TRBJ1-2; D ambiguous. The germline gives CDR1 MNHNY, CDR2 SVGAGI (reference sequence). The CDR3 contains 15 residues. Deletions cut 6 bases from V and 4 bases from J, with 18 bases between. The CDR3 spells CASSLSATGSYGYTF. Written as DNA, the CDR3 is TGTGCCAGCAGCCTATCTGCGACCGGATCCTATGGCTACACCTTC.

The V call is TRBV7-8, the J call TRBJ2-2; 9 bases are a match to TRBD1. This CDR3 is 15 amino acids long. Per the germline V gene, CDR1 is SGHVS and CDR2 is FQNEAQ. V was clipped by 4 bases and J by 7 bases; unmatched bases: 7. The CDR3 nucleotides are TGTGCCAGCAGCTCTGGGACAGGGAATGTCGGGGAGCTGTTTTTT. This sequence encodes CASSSGTGNVGELFF.

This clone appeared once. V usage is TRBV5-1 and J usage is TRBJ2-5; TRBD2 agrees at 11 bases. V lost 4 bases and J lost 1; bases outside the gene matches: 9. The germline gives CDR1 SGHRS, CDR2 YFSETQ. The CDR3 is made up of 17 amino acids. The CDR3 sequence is CASSKTTSGATQETQYF. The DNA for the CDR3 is TGCGCCAGCAGCAAAACGACTAGCGGGGCGACCCAAGAGACCCAGTACTTC. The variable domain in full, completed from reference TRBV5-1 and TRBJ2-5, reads KAGVTQTPRYLIKTRGQQVTLSCSPISGHRSVSWYQQTPGQGLQFLFEYFSETQRNKGNFPGRFSGRQFSNSRSEMNVSTLELGDSALYLCASSKTTSGATQETQYFGPGTRLLVL.

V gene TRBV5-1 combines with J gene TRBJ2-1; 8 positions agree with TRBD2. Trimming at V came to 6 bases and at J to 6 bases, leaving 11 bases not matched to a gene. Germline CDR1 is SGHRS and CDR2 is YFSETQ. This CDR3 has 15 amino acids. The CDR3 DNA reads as TGCGCCAGCACGCTGAAACTAGCGGAGAGCAATGAGCAGTTCTTC. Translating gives CASTLKLAESNEQFF. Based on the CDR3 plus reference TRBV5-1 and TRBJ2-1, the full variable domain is KAGVTQTPRYLIKTRGQQVTLSCSPISGHRSVSWYQQTPGQGLQFLFEYFSETQRNKGNFPGRFSGRQFSNSRSEMNVSTLELGDSALYLCASTLKLAESNEQFFGPGTRLTVL.

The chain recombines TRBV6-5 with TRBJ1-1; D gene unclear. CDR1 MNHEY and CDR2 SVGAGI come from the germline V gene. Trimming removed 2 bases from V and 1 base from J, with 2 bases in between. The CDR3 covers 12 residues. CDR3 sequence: CASSYKNTEAFF. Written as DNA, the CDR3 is TGTGCCAGCAGTTACAAGAACACTGAAGCTTTCTTT.

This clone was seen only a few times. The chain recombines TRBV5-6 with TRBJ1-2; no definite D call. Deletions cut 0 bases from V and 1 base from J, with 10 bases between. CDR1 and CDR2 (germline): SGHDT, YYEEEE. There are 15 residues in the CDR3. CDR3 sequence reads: CASSLVPGGNYGYTF. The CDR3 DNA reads TGTGCCAGCAGCTTGGTCCCCGGCGGTAACTATGGCTACACCTTC.

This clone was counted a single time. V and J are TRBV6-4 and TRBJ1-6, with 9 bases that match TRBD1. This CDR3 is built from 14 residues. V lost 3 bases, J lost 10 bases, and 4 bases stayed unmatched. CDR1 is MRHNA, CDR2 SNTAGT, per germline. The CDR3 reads CASSEQGAGSPLHF. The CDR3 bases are TGTGCCAGCAGTGAACAGGGGGCAGGGTCACCCCTCCACTTT.

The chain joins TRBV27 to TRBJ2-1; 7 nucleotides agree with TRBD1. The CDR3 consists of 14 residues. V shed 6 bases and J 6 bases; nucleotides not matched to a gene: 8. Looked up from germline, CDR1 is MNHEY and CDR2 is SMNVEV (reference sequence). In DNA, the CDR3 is TGTGCCAGCAGGGACGGGACAGCAATCAATGAGCAGTTCTTC. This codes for CASRDGTAINEQFF.

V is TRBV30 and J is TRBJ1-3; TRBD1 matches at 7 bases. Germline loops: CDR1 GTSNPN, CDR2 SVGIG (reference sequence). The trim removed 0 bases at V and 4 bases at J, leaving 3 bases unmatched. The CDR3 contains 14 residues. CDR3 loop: CAWSVSDRGNTIYF. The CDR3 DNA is TGTGCCTGGAGTGTCTCGGACAGGGGAAACACCATATATTTT.

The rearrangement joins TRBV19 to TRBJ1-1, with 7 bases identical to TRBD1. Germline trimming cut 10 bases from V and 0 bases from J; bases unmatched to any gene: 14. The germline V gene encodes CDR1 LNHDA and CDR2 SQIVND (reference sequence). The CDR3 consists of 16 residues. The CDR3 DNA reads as TGTGCCACTACAAGAGGGACAGCTCTTCTGAACACTGAAGCTTTCTTT. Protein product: CATTRGTALLNTEAFF.

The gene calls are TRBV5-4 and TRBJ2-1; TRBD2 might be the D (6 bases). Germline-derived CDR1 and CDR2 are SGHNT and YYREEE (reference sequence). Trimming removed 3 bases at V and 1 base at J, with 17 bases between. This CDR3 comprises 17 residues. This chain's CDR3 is CASSSETGVGSYNEQFF. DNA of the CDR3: TGTGCCAGCAGCTCGGAAACGGGAGTAGGGTCCTACAATGAGCAGTTCTTC. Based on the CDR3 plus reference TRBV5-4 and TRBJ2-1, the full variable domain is ETGVTQSPTHLIKTRGQQVTLRCSSQSGHNTVSWYQQALGQGPQFIFQYYREEENGRGNFPPRFSGLQFPNYSSELNVNALELDDSALYLCASSSETGVGSYNEQFFGPGTRLTVL.

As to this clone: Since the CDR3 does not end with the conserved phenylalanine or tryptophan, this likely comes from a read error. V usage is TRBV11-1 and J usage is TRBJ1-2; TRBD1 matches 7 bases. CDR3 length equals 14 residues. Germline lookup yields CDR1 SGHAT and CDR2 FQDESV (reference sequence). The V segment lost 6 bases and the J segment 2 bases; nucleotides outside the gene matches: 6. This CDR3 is CASRSDRANYGYTL. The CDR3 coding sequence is TGTGCCAGCAGGAGCGACAGGGCCAACTATGGCTACACCCTC.

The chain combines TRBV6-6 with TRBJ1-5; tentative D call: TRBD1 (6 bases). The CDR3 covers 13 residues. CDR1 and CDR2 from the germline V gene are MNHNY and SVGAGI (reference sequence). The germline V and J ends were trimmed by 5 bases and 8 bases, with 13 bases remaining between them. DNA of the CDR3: TGTGCCAGCAGTCAGCACAGGGAAGAGCCCCAGCATTTT. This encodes CASSQHREEPQHF.

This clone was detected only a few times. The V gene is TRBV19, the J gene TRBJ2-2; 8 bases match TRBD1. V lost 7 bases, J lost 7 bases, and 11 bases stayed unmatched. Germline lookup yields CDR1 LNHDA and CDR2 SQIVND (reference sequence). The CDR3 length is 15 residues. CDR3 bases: TGTGCCAGTACCAAGGACAGGGACAGAGGCGGGGAGCTGTTTTTT. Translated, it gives CASTKDRDRGGELFF.